These 19 T cell receptor beta chains share one sample of origin, sequenced in a study of monozygotic twins with inflammatory bowel disease. Each CDR3 protein gets one entry in TCRdb, which reprocessed the 5' RACE reads and gives no DNA. This table lists approximately 420,000 distinct CDR3 sequences. The sequencing input was blood. The receptors were sampled from a human donor with ulcerative colitis or Crohn's disease, or a healthy co-twin of an affected twin (not recorded which).

CDR3 amino acids: CSAPGHSAYEQYF. The chain carries TRBV20-1 and TRBJ2-7; lacking DNA, the TRBD1 call made by TCRdb goes unchecked. The V gene's germline CDR1 is DFQATT and CDR2 SNEGSKA (reference sequence). The CDR3 loop spans 13 amino acids.

The gene calls are TRBV7-2 and TRBJ1-3; TCRdb's D call of TRBD1 is untestable without DNA. Germline CDR1 reads SGHTA; CDR2 reads FQGNSA. The length of the CDR3 is 12 residues. The CDR3 loop is CASSYLRGTIYF.

The chain uses TRBV7-7 and TRBJ2-2; TCRdb reports TRBD1, a call that lacks DNA to check it against. CDR3 length: 15 amino acids. CDR1 and CDR2 from the germline V gene are SSHAT and FNYEAQ (reference sequence). The CDR3 protein is CASSLGGVFTGELFF. Drawing the rest from reference TRBV7-7 and TRBJ2-2, the complete variable domain is GAGVSQSPRYKVTKRGQDVTLRCDPISSHATLYWYQQALGQGPEFLTYFNYEAQPDKSGLPSDRFSAERPEGSISTLTIQRTEQRDSAMYRCASSLGGVFTGELFFGEGSRLTVL.

V and J are TRBV6-1 and TRBJ1-5; TCRdb names TRBD1, which stays unverified in the absence of DNA. The germline V gene encodes CDR1 MNHNS and CDR2 SASEGT. The CDR3 is 14 amino acids. CDR3 sequence reads: CASSELDSGQPQHF.

The gene calls are TRBV20-1 and TRBJ1-2; the D gene TCRdb calls, TRBD1, cannot be checked with no DNA. The CDR3 is 11 residues long. Germline V gives CDR1 DFQATT, CDR2 SNEGSKA (reference sequence). This CDR3 is CSAGQGNGYTF.

The chain employs TRBV20-1 and TRBJ1-4; the TRBD1 assignment by TCRdb is unverifiable without DNA. CDR3 length: 14 amino acids. The germline CDR1 and CDR2 sequences are DFQATT and SNEGSKA (reference sequence). CDR3 residues: CSATRGGPSEKLFF.

The genes are TRBV6-5 and TRBJ1-2; TCRdb's D gene call, TRBD1, goes unchecked for lack of DNA. From germline, CDR1 is MNHEY and CDR2 SVGAGI. The CDR3 is made up of 16 amino acids. The CDR3 sequence is CASSYGTGATGDGYTF.

V is TRBV4-3 and J is TRBJ2-3. The CDR3 has 15 residues. Germline V CDR1 and CDR2: LGHNA, YSLEER. This CDR3 is CASSQDRLGTDTQYF.

This chain links TRBV24-1 with TRBJ2-3; TCRdb picks TRBD2, but there is no DNA to check that call. CDR1 and CDR2 (germline): KGHDR, SFDVKD. This CDR3 region has 16 residues. The CDR3 protein is CATSQTSGKYTDTQYF.

The chain recombines TRBV13 with TRBJ1-2. This CDR3 is 12 amino acids long. Germline CDR1 PRHDT, CDR2 FYEKMQ (reference sequence). CDR3: CASSLGLGGYTF. The full variable domain, rest sourced from reference TRBV13 and TRBJ1-2, is AAGVIQSPRHLIKEKRETATLKCYPIPRHDTVYWYQQGPGQDPQFLISFYEKMQSDKGSIPDRFSAQQFSDYHSELNMSSLELGDSALYFCASSLGLGGYTFGSGTRLTVV.

The chain joins TRBV30 to TRBJ2-5; TCRdb's assignment of TRBD2 cannot be checked, as there is no DNA. CDR1 is GTSNPN and CDR2 is SVGIG in the germline V gene (reference sequence). CDR3 length: 14 amino acids. CDR3 amino acids: CAGTSGSRSETQYF. The entire variable domain, with the rest obtained from reference TRBV30 and TRBJ2-5, is as follows: SQTIHQWPATLVQPVGSPLSLECTVEGTSNPNLYWYRQAAGRGLQLLFYSVGIGQISSEVPQNLSASRPQDRQFILSSKKLLLSDSGFYLCAGTSGSRSETQYFGPGTRLLVL.

The chain links TRBV2 to TRBJ2-6; TCRdb reports TRBD1, a call that lacks DNA to check it against. Germline-derived CDR1 and CDR2 are SNHLY and FYNNEI. CDR3 length: 17 residues. The CDR3 is CASSELGQYSGANVLTF.

The V call is TRBV29-1, the J call TRBJ1-1; TCRdb names TRBD1, which stays unverified in the absence of DNA. Germline lookup yields CDR1 SQVTM and CDR2 ANQGSEA. CDR3 length: 13 residues. This CDR3 reads CSASTGMNTEAFF.

The CDR3 region is CASSPELGGASPLHF. The rearrangement joins TRBV25-1 to TRBJ1-6; TCRdb reports TRBD1, a call that lacks DNA to check it against. The CDR3 has 15 residues. The V gene's germline CDR1 is MGHDK and CDR2 SYGVNS.

The J gene is TRBJ1-4, the V gene TRBV20-1; checking the TCRdb D call of TRBD1 is not possible without DNA. This CDR3 has 15 amino acids. Germline loops: CDR1 DFQATT, CDR2 SNEGSKA (reference sequence). Here the CDR3 reads CSAGNREATNEKLFF.

V and J are TRBV28 and TRBJ1-1. This CDR3 has 15 amino acids. Germline CDR1 is MDHEN and CDR2 is SYDVKM. The CDR3 loop reads CASSSERTVNTEAFF.

This chain joins TRBV9 and TRBJ2-7; TCRdb calls TRBD1, which cannot be checked without DNA. The CDR3 has 15 amino acids. Germline-derived CDR1 and CDR2 are SGDLS and YYNGEE. The CDR3 here is CASSGRQGEPYEQYF.

V usage is TRBV14 and J usage is TRBJ2-1; with no DNA, the TCRdb D assignment of TRBD1 cannot be verified. CDR3 length: 14 residues. Germline-derived CDR1 and CDR2 are SGHDN and FVKESK. CDR3 loop: CASSPLRLRNEQFF.

V usage is TRBV5-1 and J usage is TRBJ2-1; without DNA, the TCRdb call of TRBD1 cannot be checked. Per germline, CDR1 SGHRS and CDR2 YFSETQ. The CDR3 length is 17 residues. Here the CDR3 reads CASSLPKETATYNEQFF. The full variable domain, in which reference TRBV5-1 and TRBJ2-1 provide the parts outside the CDR3, is KAGVTQTPRYLIKTRGQQVTLSCSPISGHRSVSWYQQTPGQGLQFLFEYFSETQRNKGNFPGRFSGRQFSNSRSEMNVSTLELGDSALYLCASSLPKETATYNEQFFGPGTRLTVL.